The 6 T cell receptor beta chains reported below all come from one sample, sequenced in a study of control samples from healthy donors and cancer patients. Sequenced by immunoSEQ multiplex PCR; TCRdb stores in-frame clones only, minus some. The sample comprises more than 50,000 clones, roughly 85% of which are singletons, and approximately 5% rests with the top ten. Material: blood. These receptors were collected from a man between 40 and 49 years old in good health.

The V and J genes are TRBV7-3 and TRBJ2-2, with 7 bases that match TRBD2. The trim removed 5 bases at V and 6 bases at J, leaving 21 bases unmatched. This CDR3 spans 19 amino acids. Germline V lookup: CDR1 SGHTA, CDR2 FQGTGA. The CDR3 nucleotides read TGTGCCAGCAGCCCTTATGCCCCTGGAGTAGCGGGCAGATCCGGGGAGCTGTTTTTT. Translation: CASSPYAPGVAGRSGELFF. Complete variable domain (other parts from reference TRBV7-3 and TRBJ2-2): GAGVSQTPSNKVTEKGKYVELRCDPISGHTALYWYRQSLGQGPEFLIYFQGTGAADDSGLPNDRFFAVRPEGSVSTLKIQRTERGDSAVYLCASSPYAPGVAGRSGELFFGEGSRLTVL.

This rearrangement joins TRBV9 to TRBJ2-5; 10 bases fit TRBD1. Germline V gives CDR1 SGDLS, CDR2 YYNGEE. The V segment lost 3 bases and the J segment 4 bases; nucleotides outside the gene matches: 3. The CDR3 loop spans 14 amino acids. The CDR3 here is CASSAWDRGETQYF. The CDR3 DNA follows: TGTGCCAGCAGCGCCTGGGACAGGGGAGAGACCCAGTACTTC.

This chain connects TRBV10-3 to TRBJ1-1, with 7 bases lining up with TRBD1. Germline V lookup: CDR1 ENHRY, CDR2 SYGVKD. After removal of 3 bases from V and 6 bases from J, the junction contained 4 bases not matched to a gene. The CDR3 covers 13 residues. CDR3 amino acids: CAISETGEAEAFF. Written as DNA, the CDR3 is TGTGCCATCAGTGAAACAGGGGAGGCTGAAGCTTTCTTT.

The V gene is TRBV11-3, the J gene TRBJ1-1; TRBD1 matches at 7 bases. V dropped 0 bases and J dropped 1; count of bases not matched to a gene: 2. CDR1 and CDR2 from the germline V gene are SGHNT and YENEEA. The CDR3 spans 15 residues. In DNA, the CDR3 is TGTGCCAGCAGCTTAGAAGGGGGCGCGAACACTGAAGCTTTCTTT. Translation: CASSLEGGANTEAFF. Combining the CDR3 with reference TRBV11-3 and TRBJ1-1 gives the whole variable domain EAGVVQSPRYKIIEKKQPVAFWCNPISGHNTLYWYLQNLGQGPELLIRYENEEAVDDSQLPKDRFSAERLKGVDSTLKIQPAELGDSAVYLCASSLEGGANTEAFFGQGTRLTVV.

V is TRBV30 and J is TRBJ2-7; TRBD2 matches at 8 bases. V lost 3 bases and J lost 3; bases outside the gene matches: 4. The CDR3 runs to 13 residues. Germline CDR1 reads GTSNPN; CDR2 reads SVGIG (reference sequence). The CDR3 bases are TGTGCCTGGAGGGTTAGCGGGGTCTACGAGCAGTACTTC. This translates into CAWRVSGVYEQYF. Together with reference TRBV30 and TRBJ2-7, the CDR3 gives the full variable domain: SQTIHQWPATLVQPVGSPLSLECTVEGTSNPNLYWYRQAAGRGLQLLFYSVGIGQISSEVPQNLSASRPQDRQFILSSKKLLLSDSGFYLCAWRVSGVYEQYFGPGTRLTVT.

The V and J genes are TRBV12-3 or TRBV12-4 and TRBJ2-2; possibly TRBD1 for D (6 bases). The CDR3 runs 13 residues. V was shortened by 6 bases and J by 4 bases, with 9 bases between the two germline ends. CDR3 amino acids: CASSVTGTGELFF. As DNA, the CDR3 is TGTGCCAGCAGCGTGACAGGCACCGGGGAGCTGTTTTTT.